This is a list of T cell receptor beta chains from one sample in a study of shared clonotypes between healthy human individuals. Assay: immunoSEQ multiplex PCR; the TCRdb copy retains only in-frame clones and omits some. The data show roughly 2 million clones, approximately 94% seen once. Material: naive CD4+ T cells sorted from blood. These receptors were obtained from a man aged 18-30 years in good health. CDR3s include the opening cysteine and the closing phenylalanine or tryptophan. A D gene is named only where the DNA matches it firmly. Clone size appears in some rows only: once, few, many, or a class for an expanded clone.

J gene,D gene,clone size,V gene,CDR3 protein,CDR3 DNA
TRBJ1-6,TRBD1,NA,TRBV19,CASSVGQGALSPLHF,TGTGCCAGTAGTGTCGGACAGGGGGCTCTATCACCCCTCCACTTT
TRBJ2-1,TRBD2,NA,TRBV6-5,CATKIGGSQNEQFF,TGTGCCACCAAGATTGGCGGGAGTCAAAATGAGCAGTTCTTC
TRBJ2-1,NA,NA,TRBV2,CASSSLGTNEQFF,TGTGCCAGCAGTTCCCTGGGGACCAATGAGCAGTTCTTC
TRBJ1-5,TRBD1,NA,TRBV28,CASSPHRGGSNQPQHF,TGTGCCAGCAGTCCCCACAGGGGAGGAAGCAATCAGCCCCAGCATTTT
TRBJ2-5,NA,NA,TRBV20-1,CSAGTQETQYF,TGCAGTGCCGGAACGCAAGAGACCCAGTACTTC
TRBJ1-2,TRBD1,NA,TRBV27,CASSSQGEGYTF,TGTGCCAGCAGTTCACAGGGGGAAGGCTACACCTTC
TRBJ2-5,TRBD2,NA,TRBV6-6,CASSLAGGQETQYF,TGTGCCAGCAGTCTAGCGGGGGGGCAAGAGACCCAGTACTTC
TRBJ1-5,NA,NA,TRBV28,CASITTGEGQPQHF,TGTGCCAGCATAACCACTGGGGAAGGTCAGCCCCAGCATTTT
TRBJ2-7,TRBD1,NA,TRBV6-6,CASRYPDRGGYEQYF,TGTGCCAGCAGATACCCTGACAGGGGAGGTTACGAGCAGTACTTC
TRBJ1-1,TRBD1,NA,TRBV2,CASSVGTGDTEAFF,TGTGCCAGCAGTGTAGGGACAGGGGACACTGAAGCTTTCTTT
TRBJ1-2,NA,NA,TRBV19,CATRGDTYGYTF,TGTGCCACCAGAGGGGATACCTATGGCTACACCTTC
TRBJ2-7,TRBD2,NA,TRBV27,CASSPLAGIHEQYF,TGTGCCAGCAGCCCACTAGCGGGAATCCACGAGCAGTACTTC
TRBJ1-4,NA,NA,TRBV11-1,CASSPTETNEKLFF,TGTGCCAGCAGCCCGACGGAGACTAATGAAAAACTGTTTTTT
TRBJ2-3,TRBD1,NA,TRBV19,CASGRGRTGERDTQYF,TGTGCCAGTGGACGAGGGAGGACAGGGGAACGAGATACGCAGTATTTT
TRBJ1-6,NA,NA,TRBV18,CASSPGDGGNSPLHF,TGTGCCAGCTCACCAGGGGACGGAGGGAACTCACCCCTCCACTTT
TRBJ2-5,NA,NA,TRBV6-1,CASSVAWETQYF,TGTGCCAGCAGTGTCGCTTGGGAGACCCAGTACTTC
TRBJ1-6,NA,NA,TRBV13,CASSRTDWTDHSPLHF,TGTGCCAGCAGCCGGACTGACTGGACAGATCATTCACCCCTCCACTTT
TRBJ2-5,NA,NA,TRBV18,CASSLVQETQYF,TGTGCCAGCTCCCTCGTACAGGAGACCCAGTACTTC
TRBJ2-7,TRBD2,NA,TRBV5-1,CASSWSSASGVSYEQYF,TGCGCCAGCAGCTGGAGTTCCGCTAGCGGGGTTTCCTACGAGCAGTACTTC
TRBJ2-2,NA,NA,TRBV2,CASSVYTDRYTGELFF,TGTGCCAGCAGTGTTTACACCGACAGATACACCGGGGAGCTGTTTTTT
TRBJ2-7,NA,NA,TRBV5-4,CASSLGTPGREQYF,TGTGCCAGCAGCTTGGGGACACCAGGGCGGGAGCAGTACTTC
TRBJ1-5,TRBD1,once,TRBV28,CAAGTANQPQHF,TGTGCCGCAGGGACAGCGAATCAGCCCCAGCATTTT
TRBJ1-5,NA,NA,TRBV12-5,CASGLQGLANQPQHF,TGTGCTAGTGGTTTACAAGGGCTGGCCAATCAGCCCCAGCATTTT
TRBJ2-7,TRBD1,NA,TRBV19,CASSIATGGYEQYF,TGTGCCAGTAGTATAGCGACAGGGGGCTACGAGCAGTACTTC
TRBJ1-2,NA,NA,TRBV6-5,CASRGHLLTSGYTF,TGTGCCAGCAGGGGACACTTACTCACTTCTGGCTACACCTTC
TRBJ1-6,NA,NA,TRBV28,CASSTTSAGDSPLHF,TGTGCCAGCAGCACGACATCGGCAGGTGATTCACCCCTCCACTTT
TRBJ1-6,TRBD1,NA,TRBV5-4,CASSSDRGKLPYNSPLHF,TGTGCCAGCAGCTCGGACAGGGGAAAGTTGCCCTATAATTCACCCCTCCACTTT
TRBJ2-7,NA,NA,TRBV4-1,CASSQDYKVTYEQYF,TGCGCCAGCAGCCAAGATTATAAGGTGACCTACGAGCAGTACTTC
TRBJ2-1,NA,NA,TRBV2,CASSEFQGTGLTYNEQFF,TGTGCCAGCAGTGAATTCCAGGGGACGGGACTAACATACAATGAGCAGTTCTTC
TRBJ2-7,TRBD1,NA,TRBV30,CAWRPAGGNEQYF,TGTGCCTGGAGGCCCGCAGGGGGAAACGAGCAGTACTTC
TRBJ1-4,NA,NA,TRBV30,CAWSAGQREKLFF,TGTGCCTGGAGTGCCGGACAGAGGGAAAAACTGTTTTTT
TRBJ1-2,NA,NA,TRBV28,CASSFSRSNYGYTF,TGTGCCAGCAGCTTTTCGCGCAGTAACTATGGCTACACCTTC
TRBJ1-6,NA,NA,TRBV10-3,CAIRGDRNSPLHF,TGTGCCATCAGAGGGGACCGTAATTCACCCCTCCACTTT
TRBJ2-5,TRBD2,NA,TRBV6-5,CASSPGLASRETQYF,TGTGCCAGCAGCCCCGGACTAGCTTCAAGAGAGACCCAGTACTTC
TRBJ2-7,TRBD1,NA,TRBV19,CASSQQGASYEQYF,TGTGCCAGTAGTCAACAGGGGGCCTCCTACGAGCAGTACTTC
TRBJ2-5,NA,NA,TRBV7-9,CASYRMGAGRSQETQYF,TGTGCCAGCTATAGAATGGGGGCCGGTCGGTCCCAAGAGACCCAGTACTTC
TRBJ2-1,NA,NA,TRBV28,CASSLTQSSLRNEQFF,TGTGCCAGCAGTTTAACCCAGAGCAGTCTTAGGAATGAGCAGTTCTTC
TRBJ2-2,TRBD1,once,TRBV2,CASAGTGTGELFF,TGTGCCAGCGCCGGGACAGGGACCGGGGAGCTGTTTTTT
TRBJ1-4,TRBD1,NA,TRBV10-3,CAISESRGPNEKLFF,TGTGCCATCAGTGAGTCTAGGGGGCCCAATGAAAAACTGTTTTTT
TRBJ1-3,NA,NA,TRBV15,CATSRRTAVSGNTIYF,TGTGCCACCAGCAGGAGGACCGCCGTCTCTGGAAACACCATATATTTT
TRBJ1-5,NA,NA,TRBV2,CASGSEAQPQHF,TGTGCCAGCGGGTCCGAGGCTCAGCCCCAGCATTTT
TRBJ2-7,NA,NA,TRBV30,CASKGNYEQYF,TGTGCCTCGAAGGGGAATTACGAGCAGTACTTC
TRBJ1-5,NA,NA,TRBV30,CAWSVDRNQPQHF,TGTGCCTGGAGTGTAGACAGAAATCAGCCCCAGCATTTT
TRBJ2-1,TRBD1,NA,TRBV5-1,CASSSEQGAYNEQFF,TGCGCCAGCAGCTCAGAACAGGGGGCCTACAATGAGCAGTTCTTC
TRBJ2-3,NA,once,TRBV4-2,CASSRDSADTQYF,TGTGCCAGCAGCCGCGATAGCGCAGATACGCAGTATTTT
TRBJ2-2,NA,NA,TRBV2,CASRSPEGSGVPRELFF,TGTGCCAGCAGGAGCCCTGAAGGTAGCGGCGTACCTCGGGAGCTGTTTTTT
TRBJ2-5,NA,NA,TRBV14,CASSQDIPGRRQETQYF,TGTGCCAGCAGCCAAGATATTCCCGGCAGGCGACAAGAGACCCAGTACTTC
TRBJ1-1,NA,NA,TRBV5-4,CASSLPGDLNTEAFF,TGTGCCAGCAGCCTCCCCGGGGATTTGAACACTGAAGCTTTCTTT
TRBJ1-2,TRBD1,NA,TRBV27,CASSSRGTGFLGYTF,TGTGCCAGCAGTTCTCGAGGGACAGGGTTTCTTGGCTACACCTTC